The present TCR beta chain was sequenced within a study of blood T cell repertoires in COVID-19. Repertoires were generated with immunoSEQ multiplex PCR, while TCRdb's copy carries only in-frame clones and drops some. The sample has approximately 170,000 clones, more than 85% seen once. CDR3 length: 15 amino acids. Germline V gene sequence: CDR1 SGDLS, CDR2 YYNGEE. The germline V and J ends were trimmed by 5 bases and 2 bases, with 13 bases remaining between them. This clonotype was sampled from a woman aged 80 or over in a cohort sampled during active or convalescent COVID-19. The rearrangement uses TRBV9 and TRBJ1-4, with D maybe TRBD1 (6 bases). The sequencing sample was made of peripheral blood. The CDR3 nucleotides are TGTGCCAGCAGTCCAGGACAGAGCACTAATGAAAAACTGTTTTTT. It translates to CASSPGQSTNEKLFF.